This record covers a single T cell receptor beta chain. The entry originates in a study of CD8+ T cells in alopecia areata. Reverse transcribed after extraction, RNA yielded cDNA as the sequencing template. TCRdb's table, derived via immunoSEQ multiplex PCR, lists solely in-frame clones and lacks some. This sample yields hundreds of thousands of clones, of which around two thirds are seen a single time; under 1.5% belongs to the top ten. Deletions cut 4 bases from V and 0 bases from J, with 13 bases between. Germline loops: CDR1 LNHDA, CDR2 SQIVND (reference sequence). The CDR3 totals 17 residues. The input for sequencing was CD4+ T cells sorted from blood, taken at week 0. V is TRBV19 and J is TRBJ2-6; maybe TRBD2 (6 bases). The source is a human donor with alopecia areata. CDR3: CASSTGGAASGANVLTF. CDR3 in DNA: TGTGCCAGTAGTACGGGCGGGGCCGCCTCTGGGGCCAACGTCCTGACTTTC.